The T cell receptor beta chain described here comes from a study of early T cells in non-severe SARS-CoV-2 infection. The CDR3 is 14 amino acids. Germline lookup yields CDR1 SGHNT and CDR2 YENEEA. J gave up 9 bases and V 0 bases, and 5 bases lay outside the gene matches. Separate cDNA molecules each had unique molecular identifiers attached to them. TCRdb redid the calling of the 5' RACE reads with MiXCR, one entry per CDR3 protein. This repertoire shows 85,000 to 100,000 distinct CDR3 sequences, less than 15% found once; its top ten account for about 2%. This clonotype has at least ten counts. V gene TRBV11-3 combines with J gene TRBJ2-1; TRBD2 matches 7 bases. The origin of this receptor is an adult who was a healthcare worker with PCR-confirmed SARS-CoV-2 infection or an uninfected control (not recorded which). Material: whole blood. In nucleotides, the CDR3 is TGTGCCAGCAGCTTAGATCTCACGGGGGGTGAGCAGTTCTTC. Translated, it gives CASSLDLTGGEQFF. Full variable domain (outside the CDR3, taken from reference TRBV11-3 and TRBJ2-1): EAGVVQSPRYKIIEKKQPVAFWCNPISGHNTLYWYLQNLGQGPELLIRYENEEAVDDSQLPKDRFSAERLKGVDSTLKIQPAELGDSAVYLCASSLDLTGGEQFFGPGTRLTVL.